This is a list of T cell receptor beta chains from one sample in a study of T cell repertoires in cytomegalovirus infection. TCRdb re-derived calls from the reads in MiXCR, one entry per CDR3 protein. The data contain around 450,000 distinct CDR3 sequences, about 33% of them singletons. Sequencing was done on a sample of PBMCs. Every receptor here comes from a human donor in good health (CMV status not recorded). Some clones in this sample may be carry-over from other donors' samples. The CDR3 runs from the conserved cysteine through the conserved F or W. The order of the fields is D gene, clone size, V gene, J gene, CDR3 protein, CDR3 DNA. The D gene is left open where the match is weak. A clone size is listed for some rows: how often the clone was seen (once, few, many), or a class if it is expanded.

>TRBD1|NA|TRBV12-3/TRBV12-4|TRBJ2-3
CASRLQGANTQYF
TGTGCCAGCAGACTACAGGGGGCAAATACGCAGTATTTT
>NA|NA|TRBV19|TRBJ1-1
CASSKQTPNTEAFF
TGTGCCAGTAGCAAACAGACACCGAACACTGAAGCTTTCTTT
>TRBD1|NA|TRBV4-2|TRBJ1-1
CASSQVGPGQGPRREAFF
TGTGCCAGCAGCCAAGTGGGCCCGGGACAGGGCCCTAGGAGGGAAGCTTTCTTT
>NA|many|TRBV7-8|TRBJ2-7
CASSLRGNPNEQYF
TGTGCCAGCAGCTTGAGGGGGAACCCCAACGAGCAGTACTTC
>NA|few|TRBV6-6|TRBJ1-5
CASSRNRGNSNQPQHF
TGTGCCAGCAGCCGCAATAGGGGGAATAGCAATCAGCCCCAGCATTTT
>TRBD1|NA|TRBV2|TRBJ1-1
CASSGAGTGDTEAFF
TGTGCCAGCAGTGGGGCTGGGACAGGCGACACTGAAGCTTTCTTT
>TRBD1|many|TRBV7-2|TRBJ1-6
CASSSGQGARSPLHF
TGTGCCAGCAGCTCGGGGCAGGGGGCGAGATCACCCCTCCACTTT
>NA|many|TRBV6-1|TRBJ2-5
CASTPRGVGETQYF
TGTGCCAGCACCCCGAGGGGGGTTGGAGAGACCCAGTACTTC
>NA|few|TRBV12-3/TRBV12-4|TRBJ2-2
CASSLTGRNTGELFF
TGTGCCAGCAGTTTAACAGGACGTAACACCGGGGAGCTGTTTTTT
>TRBD1|NA|TRBV9|TRBJ2-1
CASSDKTAGTGRDNEQFF
TGTGCCAGCAGTGACAAGACGGCCGGGACAGGGAGAGACAATGAGCAGTTCTTC